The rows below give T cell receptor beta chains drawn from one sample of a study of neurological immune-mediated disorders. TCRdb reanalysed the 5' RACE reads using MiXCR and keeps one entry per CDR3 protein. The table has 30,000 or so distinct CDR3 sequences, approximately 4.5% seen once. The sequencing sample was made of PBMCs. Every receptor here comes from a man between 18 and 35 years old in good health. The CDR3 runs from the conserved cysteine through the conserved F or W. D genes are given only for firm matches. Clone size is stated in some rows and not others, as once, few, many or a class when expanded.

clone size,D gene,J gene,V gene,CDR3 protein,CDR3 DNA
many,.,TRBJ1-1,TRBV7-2,CASSLDPTGPLEAFF,TGTGCCAGCAGCTTAGACCCTACGGGTCCTCTTGAAGCTTTCTTT
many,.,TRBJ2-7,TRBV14,CASSQGHSLHYEQYF,TGTGCCAGCAGCCAAGGACATAGTCTCCACTACGAGCAGTACTTC
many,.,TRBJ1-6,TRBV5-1,CASSFGSASLGSYQF,TGCGCCAGCAGCTTTGGCTCTGCCTCTTTGGGCTCGTATCAATTT
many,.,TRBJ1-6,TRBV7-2,CASSLQPLGQRNSPLHF,TGTGCCAGCAGCTTACAGCCTTTAGGACAGCGCAATTCACCCCTCCACTTT
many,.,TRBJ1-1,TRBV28,CASSPVDWTATEAFF,TGTGCCAGCAGTCCAGTTGATTGGACAGCAACTGAAGCTTTCTTT
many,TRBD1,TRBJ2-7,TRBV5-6,CASSPGQGSYEQYF,TGTGCCAGCAGCCCGGGACAGGGCTCCTACGAGCAGTACTTC
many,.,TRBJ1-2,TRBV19,CASESGPSNYGYTF,TGTGCCAGTGAGTCGGGCCCCAGCAACTATGGCTACACCTTC
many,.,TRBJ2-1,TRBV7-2,CASNQDPIYNEQFF,TGTGCCAGCAATCAGGACCCGATTTACAATGAGCAGTTCTTC
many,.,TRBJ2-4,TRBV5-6,CASSLGSTVGIQYF,TGTGCCAGCAGCTTGGGATCTACGGTGGGCATTCAGTACTTC
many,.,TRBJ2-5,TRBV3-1,CASSPDTEGETQYF,TGTGCCAGCAGCCCTGACACGGAGGGAGAGACCCAGTACTTC
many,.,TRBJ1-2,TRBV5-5,CASSSLGPNGYTF,TGTGCCAGCAGCTCCTTGGGTCCGAATGGCTACACCTTC
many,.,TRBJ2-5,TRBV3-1,CASSPGLLRETQYF,TGTGCCAGCAGCCCCGGACTACTGAGGGAGACCCAGTACTTC
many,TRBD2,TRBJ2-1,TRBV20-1,CSASQGLVNEQFF,TGCAGTGCTTCACAGGGACTAGTGAATGAGCAGTTCTTC
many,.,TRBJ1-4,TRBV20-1,CSAREGNRINEKLFF,TGCAGTGCTAGAGAAGGGAACAGGATAAATGAAAAACTGTTTTTT
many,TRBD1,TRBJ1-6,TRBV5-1,CASSGTENSPLHF,TGCGCCAGCTCCGGGACAGAAAATTCACCCCTCCACTTT
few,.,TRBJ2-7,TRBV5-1,CASSSEPGNEQYF,TGCGCCAGCAGCTCGGAGCCAGGAAACGAGCAGTACTTC
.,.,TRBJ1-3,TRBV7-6,CASSVSTGIEGNTIYF,TGTGCCAGCAGCGTATCAACAGGGATTGAAGGAAACACCATATATTTT
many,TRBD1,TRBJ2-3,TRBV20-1,CSARRLGDRGTDTQYF,TGCAGTGCCAGACGACTAGGGGACAGGGGGACAGATACGCAGTATTTT
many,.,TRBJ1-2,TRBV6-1,CASSDPPQSYGYTF,TGTGCCAGCAGTGACCCCCCCCAGAGCTATGGCTACACCTTC
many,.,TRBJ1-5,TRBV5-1,CASRSYQPQHF,TGCGCCAGCAGGTCTTATCAGCCCCAGCATTTT
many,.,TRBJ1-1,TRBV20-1,CSASDVGRAFF,TGCAGTGCTAGCGACGTTGGGAGAGCTTTCTTT
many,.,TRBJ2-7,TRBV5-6,CASSLVSHYYEQYF,TGTGCCAGCAGCTTGGTTAGTCACTACTACGAGCAGTACTTC
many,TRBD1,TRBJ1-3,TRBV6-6,CATGGGQGSSSGNTIYF,TGTGCCACGGGGGGAGGACAGGGCTCAAGCTCTGGAAACACCATATATTTT
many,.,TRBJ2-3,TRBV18,CASSPGSDTQYF,TGTGCCAGCTCACCCGGCTCAGATACGCAGTATTTT
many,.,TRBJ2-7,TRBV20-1,CSARVWGINSYEQYF,TGCAGTGCTAGGGTTTGGGGGATAAATTCCTACGAGCAGTACTTC
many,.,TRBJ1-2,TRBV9,CASSVVGGTYGYTF,TGTGCCAGCAGCGTAGTCGGCGGGACCTATGGCTACACCTTC
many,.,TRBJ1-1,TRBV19,CASRRGLGTEAFF,TGTGCCAGTAGGAGGGGGTTGGGCACTGAAGCTTTCTTT
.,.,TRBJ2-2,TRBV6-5,CASNNREEDTGELFF,TGTGCCAGCAATAACAGGGAGGAGGACACCGGGGAGCTGTTTTTT
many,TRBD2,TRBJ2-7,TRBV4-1,CASSQDPTSGGFEQYF,TGCGCCAGCAGCCAAGATCCCACTAGCGGGGGGTTCGAGCAGTACTTC
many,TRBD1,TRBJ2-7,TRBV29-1,CSGKMDRASEQYF,TGCAGCGGGAAGATGGACAGGGCGTCTGAGCAGTACTTC
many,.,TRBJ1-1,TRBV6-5,CASSPDSAEAFF,TGTGCCAGCAGCCCCGACAGTGCTGAAGCTTTCTTT
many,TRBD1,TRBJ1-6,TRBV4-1,CASSHVLDRGYSPLHF,TGCGCCAGCAGCCACGTATTAGACAGGGGCTACTCACCCCTCCACTTT
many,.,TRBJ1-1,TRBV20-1,CSATLPRVNTEAFF,TGCAGTGCCACACTCCCGAGGGTTAACACTGAAGCTTTCTTT
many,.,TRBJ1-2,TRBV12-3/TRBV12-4,CASSLRSGVIHGYTF,TGTGCCAGCAGTTTACGGTCAGGGGTAATCCATGGCTACACCTTC
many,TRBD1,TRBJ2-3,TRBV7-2,CASKQGDYGDTQYF,TGTGCCAGCAAACAGGGGGATTACGGAGATACGCAGTATTTT
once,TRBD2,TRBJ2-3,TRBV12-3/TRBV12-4,CASSPPGTSYPDTQYF,TGTGCCAGCAGTCCACCCGGGACTAGCTATCCCGATACGCAGTATTTT
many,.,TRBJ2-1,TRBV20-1,CSARERGLQINEQFF,TGCAGTGCTAGAGAACGGGGACTTCAAATCAATGAGCAGTTCTTC
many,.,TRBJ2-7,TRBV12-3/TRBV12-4,CASSLVGFSYEQYF,TGTGCCAGCAGTTTGGTCGGTTTTTCCTACGAGCAGTACTTC
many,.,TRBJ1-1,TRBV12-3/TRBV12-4,CASRPRLGEGGTEAFF,TGTGCCAGCAGACCCCGTTTAGGGGAAGGGGGCACTGAAGCTTTCTTT